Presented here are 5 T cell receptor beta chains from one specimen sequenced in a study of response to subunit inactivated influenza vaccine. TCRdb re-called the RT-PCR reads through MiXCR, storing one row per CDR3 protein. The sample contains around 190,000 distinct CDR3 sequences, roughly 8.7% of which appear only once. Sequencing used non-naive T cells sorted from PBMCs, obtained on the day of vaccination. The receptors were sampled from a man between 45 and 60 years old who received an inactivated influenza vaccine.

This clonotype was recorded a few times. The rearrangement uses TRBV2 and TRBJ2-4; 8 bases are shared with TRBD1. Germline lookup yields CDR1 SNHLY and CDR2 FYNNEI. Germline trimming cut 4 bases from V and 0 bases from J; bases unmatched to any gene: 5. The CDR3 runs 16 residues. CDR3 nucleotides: TGTGCCAGCAGTGCGGACAGGGCACTAGCCAAAAACATTCAGTACTTC. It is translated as CASSADRALAKNIQYF.

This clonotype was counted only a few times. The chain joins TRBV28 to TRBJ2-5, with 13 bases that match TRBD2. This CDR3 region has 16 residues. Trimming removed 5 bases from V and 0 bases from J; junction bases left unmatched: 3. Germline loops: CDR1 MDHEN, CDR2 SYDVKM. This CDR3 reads CASSPGTSGDQETQYF. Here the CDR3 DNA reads TGTGCCAGCAGTCCAGGGACTAGCGGGGACCAAGAGACCCAGTACTTC.

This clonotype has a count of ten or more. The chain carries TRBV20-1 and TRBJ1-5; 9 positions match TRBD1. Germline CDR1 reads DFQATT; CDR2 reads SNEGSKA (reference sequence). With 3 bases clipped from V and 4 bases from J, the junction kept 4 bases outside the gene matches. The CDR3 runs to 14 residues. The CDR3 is CSASLTGGNQPQHF. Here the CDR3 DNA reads TGCAGTGCTAGCTTGACAGGGGGGAATCAGCCCCAGCATTTT.

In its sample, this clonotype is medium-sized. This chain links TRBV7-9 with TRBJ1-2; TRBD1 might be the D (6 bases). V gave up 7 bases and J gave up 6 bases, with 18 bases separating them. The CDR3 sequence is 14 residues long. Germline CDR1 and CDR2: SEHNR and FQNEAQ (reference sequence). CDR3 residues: CASTESGGAHGYTF. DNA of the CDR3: TGTGCCAGCACCGAGTCCGGGGGGGCCCATGGCTACACCTTC.

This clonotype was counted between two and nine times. CDR3 nucleotides: TGTGCCAGCAGCCCCCCTTACAGGAACGAGGGAAAACTGTTTTTT. Translating gives CASSPPYRNEGKLFF. The rearrangement joins TRBV3-1 to TRBJ1-4, with D maybe TRBD1 (5 bases). The V and J ends lost 4 bases and 10 bases respectively, with 19 bases between them. From germline, CDR1 is LGHDT and CDR2 YNNKEL (reference sequence). This CDR3 has 15 residues.